This T cell receptor (beta chain) was identified during a study of regulatory and conventional T cells in RAG deficiency. As concerns this clone: Its specificity is not known.

The V and J ends lost 3 bases and 3 bases respectively, with 12 bases between them. Germline lookup yields CDR1 LNHDA and CDR2 SQIVND (reference sequence). The CDR3 is 15 amino acids. Sequencing used immunoSEQ multiplex PCR; TCRdb keeps in-frame clones, though not all of them. The sample comprises thousands of clones, around 82% of which are singletons, and around 13% rests with the top ten. Study findings and constraints: Other subsets showed about 10-fold reductions, but Treg unique TCR beta sequences fell 95 to 100-fold in these patients. Control T-cell subsets had markedly higher Shannon entropy and lower Simpson indices than RAG-deficient patients. Shorter CDR3s in all patient subsets; >75% Treg-Tconv overlap in Omenn.

The sample was also reused in another study, on regulatory T cells. That paper notes: Primers: 52 TRBV forward and 13 TRBJ reverse. Regulatory T cells showed the strongest V-J pair restriction and V/J gene skewing among patient repertoires.

This chain connects TRBV19 to TRBJ1-5; possible D gene TRBD1, 6 bases. Sequenced sample: CD8+ T cells sorted from blood. This clonotype was obtained from a human donor in good health. CDR3 DNA: TGTGCCAGTAGTATGAGCAGGGGATACAATCAGCCCCAGCATTTT. It yields the protein CASSMSRGYNQPQHF.